The present entry profiles one TCR beta chain with its context. V was pared by 4 bases and J by 5 bases, with 6 bases of the junction left unmatched. Germline V gene sequence: CDR1 SGHRS, CDR2 YFSETQ. CDR3 length equals 14 residues. Sequencing used immunoSEQ multiplex PCR; TCRdb keeps in-frame clones, though not all of them. This table has tens of thousands of clones, about 80% appearing once. Time point here: cycle 4 day 1 (C4D1), after six to seven weeks of nivolumab. All patients relapsed after autologous stem cell transplantation, and brentuximab vedotin exposure varied. The entry originates in a study of PD-1 blockade in classical Hodgkin lymphoma.

This TCR was sampled from a human donor with classical Hodgkin lymphoma. The rearrangement links TRBV5-1 to TRBJ2-7; 10 bases agree with TRBD2. The sample in question was peripheral blood mononuclear cells (PBMCs), obtained before the fourth cycle of nivolumab. The CDR3 is CASSNPSGGDEQYF. The CDR3 DNA sequence: TGCGCCAGCAGCAATCCTAGCGGGGGAGACGAGCAGTACTTC.